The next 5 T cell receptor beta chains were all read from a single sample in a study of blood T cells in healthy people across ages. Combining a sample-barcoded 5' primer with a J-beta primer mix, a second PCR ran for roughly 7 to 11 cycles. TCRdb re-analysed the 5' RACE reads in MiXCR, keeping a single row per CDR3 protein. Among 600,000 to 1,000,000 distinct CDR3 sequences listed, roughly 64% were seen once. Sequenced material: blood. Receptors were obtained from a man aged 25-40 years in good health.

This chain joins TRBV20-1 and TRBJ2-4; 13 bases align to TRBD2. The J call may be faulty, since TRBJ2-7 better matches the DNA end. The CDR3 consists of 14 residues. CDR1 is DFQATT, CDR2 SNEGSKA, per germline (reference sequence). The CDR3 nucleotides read TGCAGTGCTCAGGGACTAGCGGGAACCTACGAGCAGTACTTC. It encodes CSAQGLAGTYEQYF.

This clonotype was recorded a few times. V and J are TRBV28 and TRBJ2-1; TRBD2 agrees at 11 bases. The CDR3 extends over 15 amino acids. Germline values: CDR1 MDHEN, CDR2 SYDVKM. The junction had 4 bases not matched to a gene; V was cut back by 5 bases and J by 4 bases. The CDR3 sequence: CASSRLAGTYNEQFF. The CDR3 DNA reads TGTGCCAGCAGTCGACTAGCGGGGACATACAATGAGCAGTTCTTC.

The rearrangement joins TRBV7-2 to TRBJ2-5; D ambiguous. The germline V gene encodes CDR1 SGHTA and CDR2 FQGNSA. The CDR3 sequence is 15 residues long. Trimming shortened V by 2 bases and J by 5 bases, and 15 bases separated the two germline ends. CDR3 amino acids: CASSLPISRAETQYF. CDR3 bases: TGTGCCAGCAGCTTACCGATATCTAGGGCGGAGACCCAGTACTTC.

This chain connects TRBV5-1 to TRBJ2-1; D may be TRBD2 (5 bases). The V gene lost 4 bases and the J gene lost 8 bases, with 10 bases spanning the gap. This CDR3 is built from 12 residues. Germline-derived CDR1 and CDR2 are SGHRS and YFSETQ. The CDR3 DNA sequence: TGCGCCAGCAGCGAAACTAGTGATGAGCAGTTCTTC. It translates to CASSETSDEQFF.

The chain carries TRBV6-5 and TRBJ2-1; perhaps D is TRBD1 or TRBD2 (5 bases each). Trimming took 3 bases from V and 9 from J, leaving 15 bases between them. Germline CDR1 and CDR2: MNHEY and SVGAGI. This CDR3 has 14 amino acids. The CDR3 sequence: CASSYDPGSSEQFF. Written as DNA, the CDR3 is TGTGCCAGCAGTTATGATCCAGGGAGCAGTGAGCAGTTCTTC.